This T cell receptor (beta chain) came from a study of blood T cell repertoires in COVID-19. Between the trimmed V and J ends, which lost 3 bases and 5 bases, there was a span of 5 bases. This CDR3 has 12 amino acids. What the recovered Cohort 3 donors had was two negative PCRs, clearance, or symptom resolution. Authors' methods: Amplification of reference gene primers provided the estimated nucleated cell counts. Some clones are missing from TCRdb's copy, which holds only in-frame ones; the method was immunoSEQ multiplex PCR. V, J and clone size are those of that table, while D and trimming were read from the DNA. There are 360,000 or so clones in the sample; approximately 89% occur only once, and 1.7% lies in the top ten. This clone has only a few counts.

Input material: PBMCs or T cells enriched from blood (not recorded which). This TCR derives from a woman aged 25 to 45 who had recovered from COVID-19. The chain is built from TRBV12-3 or TRBV12-4 and TRBJ1-5, with no clear D. The CDR3 DNA sequence: TGTGCCAGCAGTTTGAGCTATCAGCCCCAGCATTTT. Amino acids: CASSLSYQPQHF.